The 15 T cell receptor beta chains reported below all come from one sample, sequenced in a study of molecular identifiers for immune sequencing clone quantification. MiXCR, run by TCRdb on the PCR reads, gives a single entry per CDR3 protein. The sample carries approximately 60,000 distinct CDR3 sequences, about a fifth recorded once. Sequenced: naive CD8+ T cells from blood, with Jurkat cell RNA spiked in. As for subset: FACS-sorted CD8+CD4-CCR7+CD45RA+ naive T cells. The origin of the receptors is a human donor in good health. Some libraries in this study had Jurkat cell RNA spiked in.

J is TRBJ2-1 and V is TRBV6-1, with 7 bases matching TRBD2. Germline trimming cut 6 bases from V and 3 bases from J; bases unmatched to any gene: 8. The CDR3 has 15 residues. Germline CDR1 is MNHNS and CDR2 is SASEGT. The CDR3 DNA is TGTGCCAGCAGAGGAGGGAGGGCTTTCTACAATGAGCAGTTCTTC. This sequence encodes CASRGGRAFYNEQFF.

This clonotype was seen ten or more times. The CDR3 DNA follows: TGTGCCAGCAACCAGCGGGAGGGCGGCACAGATACGCAGTATTTT. It translates to CASNQREGGTDTQYF. The chain is built from TRBV27 and TRBJ2-3, with 10 bases that match TRBD2. V was pared by 7 bases and J by 1 base, with 5 bases of the junction left unmatched. The CDR3 has 15 amino acids. The germline CDR1 and CDR2 sequences are MNHEY and SMNVEV (reference sequence).

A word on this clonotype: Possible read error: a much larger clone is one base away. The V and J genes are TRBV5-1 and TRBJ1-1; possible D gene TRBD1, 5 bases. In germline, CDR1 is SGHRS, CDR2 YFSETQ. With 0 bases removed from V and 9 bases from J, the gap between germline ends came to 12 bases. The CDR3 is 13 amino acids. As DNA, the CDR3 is TGCGCCAGCAGCTTGGTCCGGGGCCGTAAAGCTTTCTTT. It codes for CASSLVRGRKAFF.

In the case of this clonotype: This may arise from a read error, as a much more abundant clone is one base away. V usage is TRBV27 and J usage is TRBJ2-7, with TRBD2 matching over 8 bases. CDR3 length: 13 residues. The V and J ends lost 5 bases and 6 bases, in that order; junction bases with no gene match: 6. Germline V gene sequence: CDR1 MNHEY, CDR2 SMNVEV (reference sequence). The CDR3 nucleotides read TGTGCCAGCAGTACTAGCGGAAACTGCGAGCAGTACTTC. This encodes CASSTSGNCEQYF.

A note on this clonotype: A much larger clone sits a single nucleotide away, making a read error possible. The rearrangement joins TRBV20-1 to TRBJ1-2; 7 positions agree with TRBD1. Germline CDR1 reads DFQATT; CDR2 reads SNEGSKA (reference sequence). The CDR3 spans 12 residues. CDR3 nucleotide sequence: TGCAGTGCTCCGACAGGGAGCTATAGCTACACCTTC. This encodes CSAPTGSYSYTF.

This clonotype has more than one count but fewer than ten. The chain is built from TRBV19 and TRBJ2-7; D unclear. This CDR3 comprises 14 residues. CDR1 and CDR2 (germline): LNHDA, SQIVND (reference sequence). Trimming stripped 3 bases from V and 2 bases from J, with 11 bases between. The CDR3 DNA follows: TGTGCCAGTAGTATGACTGGGGTAACCTACGAGCAGTACTTC. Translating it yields CASSMTGVTYEQYF.

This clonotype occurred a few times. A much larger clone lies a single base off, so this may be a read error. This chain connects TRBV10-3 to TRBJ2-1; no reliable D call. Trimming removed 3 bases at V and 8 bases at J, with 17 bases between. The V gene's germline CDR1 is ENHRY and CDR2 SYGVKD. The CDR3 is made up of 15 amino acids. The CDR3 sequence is CAISEAGRTNDEQFF. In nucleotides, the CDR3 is TGTGCCATCAGTGAAGCCGGTCGGACGAACGATGAGCAGTTCTTC.

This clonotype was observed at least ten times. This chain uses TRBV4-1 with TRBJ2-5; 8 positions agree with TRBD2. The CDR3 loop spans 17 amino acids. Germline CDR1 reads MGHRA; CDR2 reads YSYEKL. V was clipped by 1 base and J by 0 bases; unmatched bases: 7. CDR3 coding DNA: TGCGCCAGCAGCCAAGTCGCTAGCGGGTGGAACCAAGAGACCCAGTACTTC. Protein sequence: CASSQVASGWNQETQYF.

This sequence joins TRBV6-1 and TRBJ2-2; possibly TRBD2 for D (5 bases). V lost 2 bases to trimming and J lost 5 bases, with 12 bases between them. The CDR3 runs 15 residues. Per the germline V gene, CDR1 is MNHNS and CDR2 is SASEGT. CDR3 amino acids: CASSELGEKTGELFF. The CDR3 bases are TGTGCCAGCAGTGAACTCGGGGAAAAGACCGGGGAGCTGTTTTTT.

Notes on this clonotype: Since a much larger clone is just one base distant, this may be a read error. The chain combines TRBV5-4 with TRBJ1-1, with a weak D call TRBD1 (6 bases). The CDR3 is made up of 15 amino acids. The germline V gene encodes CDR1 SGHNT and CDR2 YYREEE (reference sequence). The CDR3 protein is CAGSSLQGMNTEAFF. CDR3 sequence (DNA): TGTGCCGGCAGCTCGCTACAGGGCATGAACACTGAAGCTTTCTTT.

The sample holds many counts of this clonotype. CDR3 sequence reads: CAWRDFKNSPLHF. Written as DNA, the CDR3 is TGTGCCTGGAGGGACTTCAAAAATTCACCCCTCCACTTT. The chain uses TRBV30 and TRBJ1-6; no definite D call. V shed 3 bases and J shed 7 bases, with 10 bases lying between them. The CDR3 loop spans 13 amino acids. CDR1 and CDR2 from the germline V gene are GTSNPN and SVGIG (reference sequence).

The DNA for the CDR3 is TGTGCCAGCAGCCTTGGAGCGGTACCGATTTACAATGAGCAGTTCTTC. The encoded protein is CASSLGAVPIYNEQFF. This chain uses TRBV5-4 with TRBJ2-1; perhaps TRBD2 as D (5 bases). Trimming stripped 4 bases from V and 4 bases from J, with 18 bases between. Germline-derived CDR1 and CDR2 are SGHNT and YYREEE (reference sequence). The CDR3 runs to 16 residues.

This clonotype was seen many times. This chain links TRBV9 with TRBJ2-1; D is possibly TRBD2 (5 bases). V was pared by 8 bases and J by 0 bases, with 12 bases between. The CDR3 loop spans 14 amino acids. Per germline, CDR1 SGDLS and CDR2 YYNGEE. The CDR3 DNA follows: TGTGCCAGTAACAGCGGATACTCCTACAATGAGCAGTTCTTC. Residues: CASNSGYSYNEQFF.

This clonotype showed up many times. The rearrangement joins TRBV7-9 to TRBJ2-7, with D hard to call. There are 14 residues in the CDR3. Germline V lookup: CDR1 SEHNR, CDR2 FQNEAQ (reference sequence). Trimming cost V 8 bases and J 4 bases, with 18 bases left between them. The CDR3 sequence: CASGPPVGKYEQYF. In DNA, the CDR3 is TGTGCCAGCGGGCCCCCCGTTGGGAAGTACGAGCAGTACTTC.

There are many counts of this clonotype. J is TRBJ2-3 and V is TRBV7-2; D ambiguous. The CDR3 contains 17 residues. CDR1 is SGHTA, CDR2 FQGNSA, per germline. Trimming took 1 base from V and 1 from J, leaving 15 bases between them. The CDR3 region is CASSLVLLGRRTDTQYF. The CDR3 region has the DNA TGTGCCAGCAGCTTAGTCTTATTGGGCAGACGCACAGATACGCAGTATTTT.